This T cell receptor beta chain is drawn from a study of Graves' ophthalmopathy and Graves' hyperthyroidism. This clonotype showed up just a few times. Given a much more abundant clone one base away, this may be a read error. Germline V gene lookup returns CDR1 GTSNPN and CDR2 SVGIG (reference sequence). Trimming cost V 7 bases and J 3 bases; bases outside gene matches: 8. The CDR3 is made up of 13 amino acids. The authors amplified TCR beta CDR3 regions from RNA transcripts. First-round RT-PCR with HTBI primers preceded a second-round multiplex PCR. Each CDR3 protein gets one entry after TCRdb re-called the multiplex PCR reads with MiXCR. The table has 600,000 to 650,000 distinct CDR3 sequences, approximately 21% seen once; the top ten hold about 6.6%.

The sequence was obtained from a woman younger than 30 with stable Graves' hyperthyroidism. Some clones in this sample may be carry-over from other donors' samples. The specimen was peripheral blood. The V and J genes are TRBV30 and TRBJ1-1; 7 bases fit TRBD1. The CDR3 coding sequence is TGTGCCTCCCCCGCTACAGGGGACACTGAAGCTTTCTTT. Its translation is CASPATGDTEAFF.